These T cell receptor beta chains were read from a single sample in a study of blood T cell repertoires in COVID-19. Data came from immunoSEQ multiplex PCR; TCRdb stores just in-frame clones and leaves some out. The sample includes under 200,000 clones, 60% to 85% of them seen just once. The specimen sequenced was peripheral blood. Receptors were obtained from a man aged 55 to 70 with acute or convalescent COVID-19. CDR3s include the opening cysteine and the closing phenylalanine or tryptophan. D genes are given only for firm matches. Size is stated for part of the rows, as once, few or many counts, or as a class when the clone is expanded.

DNA: TGTGCCAGCAGTTACACAGGGGGGTATGGCTACACCTTC; CDR3: CASSYTGGYGYTF; J: TRBJ1-2; size: .; D: TRBD1; V: TRBV6-6
DNA: TGCGCCAGCAGCCAAGGACAGGGGGCTTACAATGAGCAGTTCTTC; CDR3: CASSQGQGAYNEQFF; J: TRBJ2-1; size: .; D: TRBD1; V: TRBV4-3
DNA: TGTGCCAGCAGCTTTTACAGGGGGTACCAAGAGACCCAGTACTTC; CDR3: CASSFYRGYQETQYF; J: TRBJ2-5; size: .; D: TRBD1; V: TRBV7-2
DNA: TGTGCCAGCAGTGAAAGGGGCGCATGGAACACTGAAGCTTTCTTT; CDR3: CASSERGAWNTEAFF; J: TRBJ1-1; size: .; D: .; V: TRBV6-1
DNA: TGCGCCAGCAGTCTTGCCCAGGGAACGGTGGCAGATACGCAGTATTTT; CDR3: CASSLAQGTVADTQYF; J: TRBJ2-3; size: once; D: .; V: TRBV5-1
DNA: TGTGCCATCAGTAAAACTAGCGCAAGCACAGATACGCAGTATTTT; CDR3: CAISKTSASTDTQYF; J: TRBJ2-3; size: .; D: TRBD2; V: TRBV10-3
DNA: TGCGCCAGCAGCTTGGCACAGGGAAGGGAGACCCAGTACTTC; CDR3: CASSLAQGRETQYF; J: TRBJ2-5; size: .; D: .; V: TRBV5-1
DNA: TGCAGCGTTGACAGGTACCAAGAGACCCAGTACTTC; CDR3: CSVDRYQETQYF; J: TRBJ2-5; size: once; D: .; V: TRBV29-1
DNA: TGTGCCTGGAGTACCTCAGCTAACTATGGCTACACCTTC; CDR3: CAWSTSANYGYTF; J: TRBJ1-2; size: .; D: .; V: TRBV30
DNA: TGTGCCAGTAGTATAAGAGCACCCGGAAACACCATATATTTT; CDR3: CASSIRAPGNTIYF; J: TRBJ1-3; size: .; D: .; V: TRBV19
DNA: TGTGCCAGTAGTCCTGGACAGTCTTTTAACTATGGCTACACCTTC; CDR3: CASSPGQSFNYGYTF; J: TRBJ1-2; size: .; D: .; V: TRBV19
DNA: TGTGCCAGCAGTGAATCCCTCCCGGGGTATAATGAAAAACTGTTTTTT; CDR3: CASSESLPGYNEKLFF; J: TRBJ1-4; size: .; D: .; V: TRBV25-1
DNA: TGCGCCAGCAGTGGGGGTCGAGCGGGGGGCGCCACCCAAGAGACCCAGTACTTC; CDR3: CASSGGRAGGATQETQYF; J: TRBJ2-5; size: .; D: TRBD2; V: TRBV10-1
DNA: TGTGCCAGCAGTTTCGGACAGTTCAATGAGCAGTTCTTC; CDR3: CASSFGQFNEQFF; J: TRBJ2-1; size: .; D: .; V: TRBV6-2/TRBV6-3
DNA: TGTGCCAGCAGTCGGGTCGGAGCGGGGGGTAGCGGTGAGCAGTTCTTC; CDR3: CASSRVGAGGSGEQFF; J: TRBJ2-1; size: few; D: TRBD2; V: TRBV27
DNA: TGTGCCATCAGTGAGCGACAGGGGAATTCACCCCTCCACTTT; CDR3: CAISERQGNSPLHF; J: TRBJ1-6; size: .; D: TRBD1; V: TRBV10-3
DNA: TGCGCCAGCAGTCATTCTGGGGGCCGCACAGATACGCAGTATTTT; CDR3: CASSHSGGRTDTQYF; J: TRBJ2-3; size: .; D: .; V: TRBV4-1
DNA: TGTGCCAGCAGTCCAATTCAGGGGATGAACACTGAAGCTTTCTTT; CDR3: CASSPIQGMNTEAFF; J: TRBJ1-1; size: .; D: .; V: TRBV27
DNA: TGTGCCAGCAGCTTACAGACAGGTATCGCCGACGAGCAGTACTTC; CDR3: CASSLQTGIADEQYF; J: TRBJ2-7; size: .; D: .; V: TRBV11-2
DNA: TGCGCCAGCAGCCAAGATCGCGGGGACGAGCAGTACTTC; CDR3: CASSQDRGDEQYF; J: TRBJ2-7; size: few; D: .; V: TRBV4-3
DNA: TGTGCCAGCAGCTTGGGCGGGGATCTATACAATGAGCAGTTCTTC; CDR3: CASSLGGDLYNEQFF; J: TRBJ2-1; size: .; D: .; V: TRBV5-5
DNA: TGTGCCAGTAGTATAAACAGGGACTATGGCTACACCTTC; CDR3: CASSINRDYGYTF; J: TRBJ1-2; size: .; D: .; V: TRBV19
DNA: TGTGCCAGCAGCCAAGATCGACTAGCGGGGGGAGAGACCCAGTACTTC; CDR3: CASSQDRLAGGETQYF; J: TRBJ2-5; size: few; D: TRBD2; V: TRBV3-1/TRBV3-2
DNA: TGTGCCACCGTGGGGGGAGACAGCAGCTCCTACAATGAGCAGTTCTTC; CDR3: CATVGGDSSSYNEQFF; J: TRBJ2-1; size: few; D: .; V: TRBV24-1
DNA: TGTGCCATCAGTGTGCTGGAGGGGACCAACACTGAAGCTTTCTTT; CDR3: CAISVLEGTNTEAFF; J: TRBJ1-1; size: few; D: .; V: TRBV10-3
DNA: TGTGCCAGCAGCCAAGGCCGGACAGTACCTAATGAGCAGTTCTTC; CDR3: CASSQGRTVPNEQFF; J: TRBJ2-1; size: .; D: .; V: TRBV7-3
DNA: TGTGCCAGCAGCTCGGGGGGACTAGCGGGGCTCCAAGAGACCCAGTACTTC; CDR3: CASSSGGLAGLQETQYF; J: TRBJ2-5; size: .; D: TRBD2; V: TRBV13
DNA: TGTGCCAGCAGCCCCCACGGACTAGCGGGGGGACGGGAGACCCAGTACTTC; CDR3: CASSPHGLAGGRETQYF; J: TRBJ2-5; size: .; D: TRBD2; V: TRBV11-2
DNA: TGTGCCAGCTCGCCGCCGGGACAGGGCGGACGGAACACTGAAGCTTTCTTT; CDR3: CASSPPGQGGRNTEAFF; J: TRBJ1-1; size: few; D: TRBD1; V: TRBV18
DNA: TGTGCCACGGACAGCTCAAGCACAGATACGCAGTATTTT; CDR3: CATDSSSTDTQYF; J: TRBJ2-3; size: .; D: .; V: TRBV5-4
DNA: TGTGCCAGCAGGACAGGGCCGGCTCCTGGAAACACCATATATTTT; CDR3: CASRTGPAPGNTIYF; J: TRBJ1-3; size: .; D: TRBD1; V: TRBV5-4
DNA: TGTGCCAGCACCAGAGGGAGAGAGGACAGGGTCAGATCTTATGGCTACACCTTC; CDR3: CASTRGREDRVRSYGYTF; J: TRBJ1-2; size: few; D: TRBD1; V: TRBV6-4
DNA: TGTGCCTGGAGCGGGGAGGACTACCAGCCCCAGCATTTT; CDR3: CAWSGEDYQPQHF; J: TRBJ1-5; size: .; D: .; V: TRBV30
DNA: TGTGCCACCTCTCGGGGTTGGCTGAACACTGAAGCTTTCTTT; CDR3: CATSRGWLNTEAFF; J: TRBJ1-1; size: few; D: .; V: TRBV2
DNA: TGTGCCAGCAGCCCGGGACAGGGGGACGAGCAGTACTTC; CDR3: CASSPGQGDEQYF; J: TRBJ2-7; size: .; D: TRBD1; V: TRBV3-1/TRBV3-2
DNA: TGTGCCAGCAGCCCGGGACAGGGCCCCGGGGAGCTGTTTTTT; CDR3: CASSPGQGPGELFF; J: TRBJ2-2; size: .; D: TRBD1; V: TRBV3-1/TRBV3-2
DNA: TGTGCCAGCAGTGAACAGGGGAATCCACCCATCTACGAGCAGTACTTC; CDR3: CASSEQGNPPIYEQYF; J: TRBJ2-7; size: .; D: TRBD1; V: TRBV11-2
DNA: TGTGCCAGCAGCTTGGACGGAGAAGAGACCCAGTACTTC; CDR3: CASSLDGEETQYF; J: TRBJ2-5; size: .; D: .; V: TRBV5-6
DNA: TGTGCCAGCAGTGAAGGGCTCACAGATACGCAGTATTTT; CDR3: CASSEGLTDTQYF; J: TRBJ2-3; size: .; D: .; V: TRBV6-1
DNA: TGTGCCATCAGTGGGGCAGGGGGCCACGAGCAGTACTTC; CDR3: CAISGAGGHEQYF; J: TRBJ2-7; size: few; D: TRBD1; V: TRBV10-3
DNA: TGTGCCAGCCAGCGAGACCGCGGGGACCCCGCTGGCTACACCTTC; CDR3: CASQRDRGDPAGYTF; J: TRBJ1-2; size: .; D: .; V: TRBV7-2
DNA: TGTGCCAGCAGTCGGGGGACAGGGAAGAGGACCCAGTACTTC; CDR3: CASSRGTGKRTQYF; J: TRBJ2-5; size: .; D: TRBD1; V: TRBV6-6
DNA: TGTGCCAGTAGTTCAAAGAGTGGAAACACCATATATTTT; CDR3: CASSSKSGNTIYF; J: TRBJ1-3; size: .; D: .; V: TRBV19
DNA: TGCGCCAGCAGCGACGGGACAGGGGGACAGGTTACGCAGTATTTT; CDR3: CASSDGTGGQVTQYF; J: TRBJ2-3; size: .; D: TRBD1; V: TRBV5-1
DNA: TGTGCCAGCAGCCGTATAATTAGAAACTTAGGGGGCCACACTGAAGCTTTCTTT; CDR3: CASSRIIRNLGGHTEAFF; J: TRBJ1-1; size: .; D: TRBD1; V: TRBV13
DNA: TGTGCCAGTAGTATCAATCCCTCTGGGGCCAACGTCCTGACTTTC; CDR3: CASSINPSGANVLTF; J: TRBJ2-6; size: .; D: .; V: TRBV19